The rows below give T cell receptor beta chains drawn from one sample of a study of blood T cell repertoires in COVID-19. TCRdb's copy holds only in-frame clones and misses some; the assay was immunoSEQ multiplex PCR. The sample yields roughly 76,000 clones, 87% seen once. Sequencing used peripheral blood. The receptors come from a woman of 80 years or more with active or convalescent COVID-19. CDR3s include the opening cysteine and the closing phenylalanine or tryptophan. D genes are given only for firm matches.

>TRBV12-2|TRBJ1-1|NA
CASRRDRGRNAEAFF
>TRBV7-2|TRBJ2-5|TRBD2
CASSLAGLAGGETQYF
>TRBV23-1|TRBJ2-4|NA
CASSPQGWGGNIQYF
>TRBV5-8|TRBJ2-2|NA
CASGAWGKTNTGELFF
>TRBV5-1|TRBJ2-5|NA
CASKKLEETQYF
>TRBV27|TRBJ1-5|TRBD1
CASRPGTALNQPQHF
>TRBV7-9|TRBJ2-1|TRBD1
CASSLSGTENEQFF
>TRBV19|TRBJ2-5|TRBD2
CASSTGTSGGQETQYF
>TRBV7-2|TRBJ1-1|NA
CASSVLNTEAFF
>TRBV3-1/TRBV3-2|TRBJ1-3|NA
CASSQESDTIYF
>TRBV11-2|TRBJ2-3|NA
CASSLGSGGLSDTQYF
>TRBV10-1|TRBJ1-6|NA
CASSAPWHKLNSPLHF
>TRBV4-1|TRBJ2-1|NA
CASSLVSSYNEQFF
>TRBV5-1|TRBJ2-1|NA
CASSLGSRDEQFF
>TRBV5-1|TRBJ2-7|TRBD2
CASSLLSGGALYEQYF
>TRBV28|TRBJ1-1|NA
CASSWHSNTEAFF
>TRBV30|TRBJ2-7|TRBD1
CAWARQGDREQYF
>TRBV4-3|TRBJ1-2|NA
CASSQDLQGWVGYTF
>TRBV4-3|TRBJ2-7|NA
CASSQDTVTYEQYF
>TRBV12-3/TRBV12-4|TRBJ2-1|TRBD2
CASSTIGGGGPIF
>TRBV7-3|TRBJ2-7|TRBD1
CASSYGQGGEQYF
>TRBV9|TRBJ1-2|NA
CASSVGGFYGYTF
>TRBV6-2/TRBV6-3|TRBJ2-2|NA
CASSLTIPTGLFPTGELFF
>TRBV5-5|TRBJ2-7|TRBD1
CASSLGTGNHEQYF
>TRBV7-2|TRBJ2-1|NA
CASSPSLLEQFF
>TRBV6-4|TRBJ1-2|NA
CASSDRSRDFNYGYTF
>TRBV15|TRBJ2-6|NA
CATSMALSGANVLTF